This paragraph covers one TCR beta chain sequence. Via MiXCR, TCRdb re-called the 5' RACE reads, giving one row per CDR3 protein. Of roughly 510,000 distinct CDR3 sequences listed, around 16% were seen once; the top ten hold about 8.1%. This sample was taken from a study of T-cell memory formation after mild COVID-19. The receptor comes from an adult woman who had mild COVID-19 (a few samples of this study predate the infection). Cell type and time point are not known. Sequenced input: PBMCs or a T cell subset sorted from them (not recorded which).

The CDR3 is CASSLTTVRVLSYNEQFF. CDR3 nucleotide sequence: TGTGCCAGTAGTCTCACCACCGTCAGAGTTCTCTCCTACAATGAGCAGTTCTTC. The chain links TRBV19 to TRBJ2-1; D remains ambiguous. The V and J ends lost 5 bases and 0 bases respectively, with 20 bases between them. Germline lookup yields CDR1 LNHDA and CDR2 SQIVND (reference sequence). CDR3 size: 18 residues.